This T cell receptor beta chain stems from a study of T cell clones after liver transplantation. Study-wide context: Immunosuppression withdrawal was tried within 2 years after liver transplantation in this trial. HCV positivity affected three of eight recipients; the rest lacked autoimmune or viral indications. The study, taken as a whole, reports: Donor-reactive sequences fell more than third party-reactive ones, suggesting partial deletion.

With regard to this clone: Its antigen is as yet unknown.

Some clones are missing from TCRdb's copy, which holds only in-frame ones; the method was immunoSEQ multiplex PCR. Counted here are some 120,000 clones, 90% occurring once; the ten biggest clones make up roughly 0.83%. Germline loops: CDR1 MDHEN, CDR2 SYDVKM. CDR3 length: 16 residues. Deletions cut 7 bases from V and 3 bases from J, with 18 bases between. The sequence was collected from a human patient who received a liver transplant. Some of the T cells may derive from the graft donor. The V and J genes are TRBV28 and TRBJ2-2, with TRBD2 as a possible D gene (8 bases). Sample: CD4+ T cells from blood, taken 12 months after liver transplant. The CDR3 protein is CASMPGRGHYTGELFF. In DNA form, the CDR3 reads TGTGCCAGCATGCCCGGGAGGGGGCACTACACCGGGGAGCTGTTTTTT.